The 26 T cell receptor beta chains below were found in one sample sequenced in a study of vaccination effects on CD4 cells after COVID-19 (dated by TCRdb to between 2021 and 2024). Preparation of the library involved the immunoSEQ multiplex PCR assay. TCRdb carries this immuneACCESS record with in-frame sequences only. Its versions omit some clonotypes, under half of them owing to an unresolved V gene in the studies checked, with the rest unexplained. The table for this sample lists about 66,000 clones; under 85% of them were counted only once. The ten largest make up approximately 0.9% of the sample. The ViraFEST assay stimulated PBMC with viral peptide pools and then used TCR sequencing to identify antigen-specific CD4+ T cell clonotypes by expansion. After less than eleven days of culture, CD4+ T cells were isolated with the EasySep CD4+ T cell isolation kit. Participants received two doses of either the BNT162b2 or the mRNA-1273 mRNA SARS-CoV-2 vaccine.

Antigens of these TCRs are unknown. The specimen was CD4+ T cells from PBMCs cultured with HCoV-OC43 spike peptides, collected after COVID-19 vaccination. The cell subset or site label for this specimen denotes: HCoV-OC43 spike overlapping peptide pool stimulation. Source of these receptors: a human donor who received a COVID-19 vaccine.

The rearrangement uses TRBV7-2 and TRBJ1-3, with TRBD1 matching over 7 bases. CDR3 length: 15 amino acids. V shed 4 bases and J 6 bases; nucleotides not matched to a gene: 9. Germline V CDR1 and CDR2: SGHTA, FQGNSA. The CDR3 sequence is CASSSERTGLNTIYF. CDR3 DNA: TGTGCCAGCAGCTCCGAACGGACAGGTCTAAACACCATATATTTT.

This sequence joins TRBV7-2 and TRBJ2-3, with D perhaps TRBD1 or TRBD2 (6 bases each). Looked up from germline, CDR1 is SGHTA and CDR2 is FQGNSA. Trimming pared 3 bases from V and 5 bases from J, leaving 9 bases between. The CDR3 runs 13 residues. DNA for the CDR3: TGTGCCAGCAGCTTTAGGGGGGAAGATACGCAGTATTTT. This translates into CASSFRGEDTQYF.

This clone was seen a single time. V and J are TRBV24-1 and TRBJ2-1; 7 bases are shared with TRBD2. This CDR3 has 17 residues. In germline, CDR1 is KGHDR, CDR2 SFDVKD. V shed 3 bases and J 0 bases; nucleotides not matched to a gene: 7. Written as DNA, the CDR3 is TGTGCCACCAGTGATCCCCTGGGGGGGGGCTCCTACAATGAGCAGTTCTTC. Translating it yields CATSDPLGGGSYNEQFF.

With respect to this clone: Sequence at one end of the junction differs from germline and may be a read error. The chain uses TRBV6-2 or TRBV6-3 and TRBJ1-5; D is unclear. Looked up from germline, CDR1 is MNHEY and CDR2 is SVGEGT. This CDR3 has 13 amino acids. CDR3 coding DNA: TGTGGCAGCAGCCGACAAGGAAATCAGCCCCAGCATTTT. This codes for CGSSRQGNQPQHF.

The chain joins TRBV7-2 to TRBJ2-6, with D perhaps TRBD1 or TRBD2 (6 bases each). Germline assignment: CDR1 SGHTA and CDR2 FQGNSA. The CDR3 totals 15 residues. The V end was cut by 5 bases, the J end by 4 bases, with 12 bases between. CDR3 in amino acids: CASSNWGAGANVLTF. CDR3 nucleotide sequence: TGTGCCAGCAGCAACTGGGGGGCCGGGGCCAACGTCCTGACTTTC.

This clone was seen a handful of times. The chain combines TRBV7-9 with TRBJ1-1; D is unclear. CDR1 and CDR2 (germline): SEHNR, FQNEAQ (reference sequence). V lost 3 bases to trimming and J lost 5 bases, with 10 bases between them. The CDR3 sequence is 13 residues long. CDR3 nucleotide sequence: TGTGCCAGCAGCTTTGTTCAAGGAACTGAAGCTTTCTTT. It translates to CASSFVQGTEAFF.

The chain links TRBV15 to TRBJ2-6; 8 bases align to TRBD1. The V segment lost 0 bases and the J segment 5 bases; nucleotides outside the gene matches: 9. The CDR3 totals 18 residues. The germline V gene has CDR1 LNHNV and CDR2 YYDKDF (reference sequence). CDR3 residues: CATSRDLQGALRANVLTF. The CDR3 coding sequence is TGTGCCACCAGCAGAGATCTCCAGGGGGCGCTTAGGGCCAACGTCCTGACTTTC.

This clone has just a few counts. Relative to the germline gene, one junction end is altered; a read error may explain this. The chain uses TRBV6-6 and TRBJ2-1; D remains ambiguous. Germline CDR1 MNHNY, CDR2 SVGAGI (reference sequence). The CDR3 runs to 13 residues. The CDR3 coding sequence is TGTGCCAGCAGTTACTCAATCAACCCCCCAGCGATCTTC. Protein product: CASSYSINPPAIF.

This chain uses TRBV7-3 with TRBJ1-1, with D possibly matching TRBD1 (5 bases). V lost 1 base and J lost 4, with 13 bases in between. The germline V gene has CDR1 SGHTA and CDR2 FQGTGA. This CDR3 is 15 amino acids long. The CDR3 nucleotides are TGTGCCAGCAGCTTAAAAGGAACCGGGGGCACTGAAGCTTTCTTT. Its translation: CASSLKGTGGTEAFF.

The chain links TRBV28 to TRBJ2-7; TRBD1 matches at 9 bases. Germline loops: CDR1 MDHEN, CDR2 SYDVKM. After removal of 6 bases from V and 4 bases from J, the junction contained 10 bases not matched to a gene. The CDR3 has 15 residues. In DNA, the CDR3 is TGTGCCAGCAGCCGAACCGGGACAGGGATGTACGAGCAGTACGTC. It yields the protein CASSRTGTGMYEQYV.

This clone came up a few times. The sample holds other DNA sequences that translate to the same CDR3. The V call is TRBV5-1, the J call TRBJ2-2; 7 positions agree with TRBD2. The CDR3 has 14 amino acids. The germline CDR1 and CDR2 sequences are SGHRS and YFSETQ. Unmatched junction bases numbered 0, after V lost 0 bases and J lost 4 bases. The CDR3 sequence is CASSLAGGTGELFF. DNA for the CDR3: TGCGCCAGCAGCTTGGCGGGGGGCACCGGGGAGCTGTTTTTT. The full variable domain, in which reference TRBV5-1 and TRBJ2-2 provide the parts outside the CDR3, is KAGVTQTPRYLIKTRGQQVTLSCSPISGHRSVSWYQQTPGQGLQFLFEYFSETQRNKGNFPGRFSGRQFSNSRSEMNVSTLELGDSALYLCASSLAGGTGELFFGEGSRLTVL.

This sequence joins TRBV6-5 and TRBJ2-2, with 8 bases fitting TRBD1. Germline assignment: CDR1 MNHEY and CDR2 SVGAGI. The CDR3 runs to 15 residues. The junction had 8 bases not matched to a gene; V was cut back by 6 bases and J by 5 bases. CDR3 sequence (DNA): TGTGCCAGCAGAGACAGGGGCCCTTTTACCGGGGAGCTGTTTTTT. Protein: CASRDRGPFTGELFF.

V and J are TRBV2 and TRBJ2-3; D is unresolved. The length of the CDR3 is 13 residues. Germline V gene data show CDR1 as SNHLY and CDR2 as FYNNEI. The V and J ends lost 6 bases and 2 bases respectively, with 9 bases between them. CDR3 bases: TGTGCCAGCAGCAGGAACCCCACAGATACGCAGTATTTT. Translated, it gives CASSRNPTDTQYF. The variable domain in full, with the rest retrieved from reference TRBV2 and TRBJ2-3, is EPEVTQTPSHQVTQMGQEVILRCVPISNHLYFYWYRQILGQKVEFLVSFYNNEISEKSEIFDDQFSVERPDGSNFTLKIRSTKLEDSAMYFCASSRNPTDTQYFGPGTRLTVL.

The chain combines TRBV6-5 with TRBJ1-2; a weak D match, TRBD1 (5 bases). Germline V lookup: CDR1 MNHEY, CDR2 SVGAGI. This CDR3 spans 14 amino acids. Trimming stripped 0 bases from V and 8 bases from J, with 13 bases between. The CDR3 region has the DNA TGTGCCAGCAGTTACTCGAGGCAGGGTTCGGGCTACACCTTC. Protein sequence: CASSYSRQGSGYTF.

The genes are TRBV19 and TRBJ2-1; D perhaps matches TRBD1 (8 bases). Per germline, CDR1 LNHDA and CDR2 SQIVND (reference sequence). V was clipped by 1 base and J by 7 bases, with 23 bases between them. This CDR3 is built from 18 residues. CDR3 sequence reads: CASSIGGQGGWRRNEQFF. Here the CDR3 DNA reads TGTGCCAGTAGTATAGGTGGACAGGGAGGGTGGAGGCGGAATGAGCAGTTCTTC.

The chain links TRBV2 to TRBJ2-1, with 14 bases lining up with TRBD2. Germline V gene lookup returns CDR1 SNHLY and CDR2 FYNNEI. Germline trimming cut 6 bases from V and 8 bases from J; bases unmatched to any gene: 6. The CDR3 extends over 15 amino acids. This CDR3 reads CASSEGTSGGYEQFF. The CDR3 DNA sequence: TGTGCCAGCAGCGAGGGGACTAGCGGGGGCTATGAGCAGTTCTTC.

This clone was seen a handful of times. V is TRBV5-6 and J is TRBJ1-1, with a tentative D call TRBD1 (6 bases). The CDR3 totals 19 residues. Trimming left V 0 bases short and J 0 bases short, with 21 bases between. CDR1 and CDR2 (germline): SGHDT, YYEEEE. CDR3 in amino acids: CASSLDEGWSGAMNTEAFF. CDR3 coding DNA: TGTGCCAGCAGCTTGGATGAGGGGTGGTCAGGGGCGATGAACACTGAAGCTTTCTTT.

Note on this clone: At the DNA level, this CDR3 is encoded by other sequences in the same sample as well. This sequence joins TRBV7-2 and TRBJ2-5, with 7 nucleotides matching TRBD1. CDR1 is SGHTA and CDR2 is FQGNSA in the germline V gene. The CDR3 covers 14 residues. V lost 6 bases, J lost 0 bases, and 4 bases stayed unmatched. CDR3 coding DNA: TGTGCCAGCAGTCGAGACAGGGACCAAGAGACCCAGTACTTC. Translation: CASSRDRDQETQYF.

This clone has only a few counts. The CDR3 region has the DNA TGCGCCAGCAGTAACAGGGGGGCGAACACTGAAGCTTTCTTT. It encodes CASSNRGANTEAFF. V usage is TRBV10-2 and J usage is TRBJ1-1; 8 positions match TRBD1. CDR1 and CDR2 from the germline V gene are WSHSY and SAAADI. The CDR3 length is 14 residues. The V segment lost 5 bases and the J segment 1 base; nucleotides outside the gene matches: 3.

V gene TRBV7-9 combines with J gene TRBJ1-3; no clear D. The V end lost 4 bases, the J end lost 8 bases, and 15 bases lay between the germline ends. This CDR3 contains 14 residues. Germline V gene sequence: CDR1 SEHNR, CDR2 FQNEAQ (reference sequence). The CDR3 DNA is TGTGCCAGCAGCTCGATCCACTCTCCCGACACCATATATTTT. Its translation is CASSSIHSPDTIYF.

The rearrangement joins TRBV19 to TRBJ2-1; TRBD2 matches 9 bases. CDR3 length equals 15 residues. Germline CDR1 LNHDA, CDR2 SQIVND (reference sequence). J lost 7 bases, V lost 5 bases, and 9 bases had no gene match. The DNA for the CDR3 is TGTGCCAGTAGTGAGTTAGCGGGGGCCAAGAATGAGCAGTTCTTC. It yields the protein CASSELAGAKNEQFF.

This rearrangement joins TRBV6-1 to TRBJ1-4; D is perhaps TRBD1 (6 bases). The CDR3 consists of 16 residues. Germline-derived CDR1 and CDR2 are MNHNS and SASEGT. V lost 2 bases and J lost 8, with 18 bases in between. The CDR3 is CASSEPGAGRGEKLFF. The CDR3 region has the DNA TGTGCCAGCAGTGAACCAGGGGCAGGACGGGGAGAAAAACTGTTTTTT.

This clone has more than one count but fewer than ten. The gene calls are TRBV14 and TRBJ2-5; no reliable D call. The V and J ends lost 4 bases and 4 bases respectively, with 10 bases between them. There are 13 residues in the CDR3. CDR1 is SGHDN, CDR2 FVKESK, per germline. The CDR3 sequence: CASSLGFSETQYF. The CDR3 DNA reads TGTGCCAGCAGCCTGGGGTTTTCAGAGACCCAGTACTTC.

In nucleotides, the CDR3 is TGTGCCAGCAGCACCACAGGGGTTGGTGAGCAGTTCTTC. This translates into CASSTTGVGEQFF. The J gene is TRBJ2-1, the V gene TRBV5-4; 7 bases are shared with TRBD1. V was clipped by 4 bases and J by 9 bases; unmatched bases: 7. The CDR3 sequence is 13 residues long. Germline CDR1 reads SGHNT; CDR2 reads YYREEE (reference sequence).

The chain has TRBV4-2 and TRBJ1-6; a possible D gene is TRBD1 (6 bases). The CDR3 length is 17 residues. V dropped 2 bases and J dropped 7 bases, with 18 bases sitting between them. Germline V gives CDR1 LGHNA, CDR2 YNFKEQ. Here the CDR3 reads CASSQTDRFSVNSPLHF. In nucleotides, the CDR3 is TGTGCCAGCAGCCAAACTGACAGGTTCTCGGTCAATTCACCCCTCCACTTT.

The chain combines TRBV7-3 with TRBJ2-1, with TRBD2 identical over 8 bases. Germline lookup yields CDR1 SGHTA and CDR2 FQGTGA. The CDR3 is 14 residues long. Trimming took 5 bases from V and 6 from J; bases not matched to a gene: 6. The CDR3 region is CASSRGGLGNEQFF. The CDR3 DNA is TGTGCCAGCAGCCGGGGGGGTCTTGGCAATGAGCAGTTCTTC.